This is a list of T cell receptor beta chains from one sample in a study of tumor-infiltrating lymphocytes in primary liver carcinoma. Via MiXCR, TCRdb re-called the multiplex PCR reads, giving one row per CDR3 protein. The sample lists some 180,000 distinct CDR3 sequences; about 60% were seen once. The sequenced sample consisted of peripheral blood. These receptors came from a man aged 40-49 years with primary liver carcinoma and hepatitis B virus infection. The CDR3 runs from the conserved cysteine through the conserved F or W. The D gene is left open where the match is weak. Some rows mark clone size as missing; the rest say once, few, many or name a class of expanded clone.

J gene	D gene	V gene	clone size	CDR3 DNA	CDR3 protein
TRBJ2-1	-	TRBV29-1	-	TGCAGCGTTGAAGATCAGGGGGCTACTAGCGAGAGCTCCTACAATGAGCGGTTCTTC	CSVEDQGATSESSYNERFF
TRBJ2-1	TRBD2	TRBV11-2	many	TGTGCCAGCAGCTTAGGGGGCGGGAGTATTGAGCAGTTCTTC	CASSLGGGSIEQFF
TRBJ1-4	-	TRBV6-5	-	TGTGCCAGCAGTTATGACAGGTCAACTAATGAAAAACTGTTTTTT	CASSYDRSTNEKLFF
TRBJ2-7	-	TRBV11-2	many	TGTGCCAGCAGCTTAGGACCGGGGAGCTCCTACGAGCAGTACTTC	CASSLGPGSSYEQYF
TRBJ2-3	-	TRBV29-1	few	TGCAGCGTTGGGGGACCCCCCACAGATACGCAGTATTTT	CSVGGPPTDTQYF
TRBJ2-1	TRBD1	TRBV29-1	many	TGCAGCGTTGAGGCCCCAGGGGGAATCTACAATGAGCAGTTCTTC	CSVEAPGGIYNEQFF
TRBJ2-1	-	TRBV6-6	-	TGTGCCAGCAGTTACCGCGAAAACGCCTACAATGAGCAGTTCTTC	CASSYRENAYNEQFF
TRBJ2-5	TRBD2	TRBV2	-	TGTACCAGCAGTAATGACATAGCGGGGGAGACCCAGTACTTC	CTSSNDIAGETQYF
TRBJ2-3	-	TRBV29-1	many	TGCAGCGTTTTTGACTCCACAGATACGCAGTATTTT	CSVFDSTDTQYF
TRBJ2-7	TRBD2	TRBV10-2	-	TGCGCCAGCAGGAGGGACCCTTCTAGCGGGAGGGCCTACGAGCAGTACTTC	CASRRDPSSGRAYEQYF
TRBJ2-7	TRBD2	TRBV5-1	-	TGCGCCAGCCGCGAGCGGGAGGTTTCTACCTACGAGCAGTACTTC	CASREREVSTYEQYF
TRBJ2-7	TRBD2	TRBV6-2/TRBV6-3	-	TGTGCCAGCAGTACTCTAGCGGGAGCTTACGAGCAGTACTTC	CASSTLAGAYEQYF
TRBJ2-7	-	TRBV29-1	-	TGCAGCGGATTGGGAGGTGCGGACGAGCTGTACTTC	CSGLGGADELYF
TRBJ2-7	TRBD1	TRBV10-2	-	TGCGCCAGCAGATCCACAGGGGACTACGAGCAGTACTTC	CASRSTGDYEQYF
TRBJ2-5	-	TRBV4-1	-	TGCGCCAGCAGCCTGCTAGAAACAGAGACCCAGTACTTC	CASSLLETETQYF
TRBJ2-7	TRBD2	TRBV6-5	few	TGTGCCAGCAGTCCGGGGACTAGCGGGAGTGGCACCTACGAGCAGTACTTC	CASSPGTSGSGTYEQYF
TRBJ1-2	-	TRBV4-1	-	TGCGCCAGCGGCGCGACAGCTAACTATGGCTACACCTTC	CASGATANYGYTF
TRBJ2-2	-	TRBV29-1	-	TGCAGCGTTGCCTCCTCTACCACCGGGGAGCTGTTTTTT	CSVASSTTGELFF
TRBJ2-2	TRBD1	TRBV6-5	once	TGTGCCAGTTTCTCCGGGACAGGGACCTCTTCGAACACCGGGGAGCTGTTTTTT	CASFSGTGTSSNTGELFF
TRBJ2-3	TRBD2	TRBV5-4	once	TGTGCCAGCAGCTTGGAACTAGCGGGAGTTATAGATACGCAGTATTTT	CASSLELAGVIDTQYF
TRBJ2-2	-	TRBV10-3	-	TGTGCCATCAGTGTAGACCAGGGGTACGGGGAGCTGTTTTTT	CAISVDQGYGELFF
TRBJ1-1	-	TRBV12-5	-	TGTGCTAGTGGTTTGACCGGCCGGGGAGCTTTCTTT	CASGLTGRGAFF
TRBJ1-3	-	TRBV6-1	-	TGTGCCACCAAAAGAGGGCAGGAATCTGGAAACACCATATATTTT	CATKRGQESGNTIYF
TRBJ2-6	-	TRBV11-2	-	TGTGCTAGCAGCTTACGGAGTGGCTCTGGGGCCAACGTCCTGACTTTC	CASSLRSGSGANVLTF